This T cell receptor (beta chain) emerged from a study of blood T cell repertoires in COVID-19. This CDR3 is 17 amino acids long. J was trimmed by 1 base and V by 1 base; bases with no gene match: 9. Germline V gives CDR1 SGHDT, CDR2 YYEEEE. Method: immunoSEQ multiplex PCR; TCRdb's copy keeps in-frame clones and lacks some. The sample contains over 150,000 clones, about four fifths of which appear only once. The specimen was peripheral blood. This chain connects TRBV5-6 to TRBJ2-3; 7 bases match TRBD1. The sequence derives from an elderly woman with acute or convalescent COVID-19. The DNA for the CDR3 is TGTGCCAGCAGCTTGCGGTTTACAGGGGTCGGCACAGATACGCAGTATTTT. It yields the protein CASSLRFTGVGTDTQYF.